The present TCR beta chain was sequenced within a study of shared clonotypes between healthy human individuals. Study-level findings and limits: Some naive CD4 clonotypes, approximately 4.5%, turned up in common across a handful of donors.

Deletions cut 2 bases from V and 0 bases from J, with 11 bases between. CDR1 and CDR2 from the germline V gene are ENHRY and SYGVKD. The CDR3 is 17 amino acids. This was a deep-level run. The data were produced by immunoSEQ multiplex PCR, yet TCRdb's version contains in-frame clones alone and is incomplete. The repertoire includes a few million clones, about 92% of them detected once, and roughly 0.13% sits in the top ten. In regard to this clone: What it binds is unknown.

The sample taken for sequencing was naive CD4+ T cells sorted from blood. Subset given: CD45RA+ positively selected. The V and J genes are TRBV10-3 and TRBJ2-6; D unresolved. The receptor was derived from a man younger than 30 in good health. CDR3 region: CAISEGRAISGANVLTF. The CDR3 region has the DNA TGTGCCATCAGTGAGGGTCGGGCTATCTCTGGGGCCAACGTCCTGACTTTC.